This T cell receptor (beta chain) originates from a study of T cells after yellow fever vaccination. Study overall: Fractions with few cells were prepared using SMART-Seq v4 Ultra Low Input. Whole-study results and caveats: Of the clonotypes, a small share occurred in both CD4 and CD8 compartments. A large majority of primary-vaccination clones showed up again after the booster (approximately 96% CD4, around 88% CD8).

This clonotype was recorded many times. Its antigen is unknown. TCRdb independently ran MiXCR on the 5' RACE reads; one entry per CDR3 protein. Among over 110,000 distinct CDR3 sequences listed, 6.5% to 8.5% were seen once. With 3 bases removed from V and 1 base from J, the gap between germline ends came to 10 bases. CDR1 and CDR2 (germline): DFQATT, SNEGSKA (reference sequence). The CDR3 is made up of 13 amino acids. The rearrangement joins TRBV20-1 to TRBJ2-7; D uncertain. The input for sequencing was CD4+ T cells sorted from PBMCs, taken 5 days after the yellow fever booster vaccination. This TCR was recovered from a man under 40 who received the YFV17D yellow fever vaccine. Written as DNA, the CDR3 is TGCAGTGCTAGTTCTGGATTTTCCTACGAGCAGTACTTC. Its protein product is CSASSGFSYEQYF.